Below are 32 T cell receptor beta chains sequenced from a single sample in a study of blood T cell repertoires in COVID-19. Repertoires were generated with immunoSEQ multiplex PCR, while TCRdb's copy carries only in-frame clones and drops some. The sample shows 180,000 or so clones, under 90% of them seen only once. Sequenced: peripheral blood. These receptors all stem from a man aged 35 to 55 with acute or convalescent COVID-19.

The rearrangement uses TRBV6-6 and TRBJ2-3; 10 nucleotides match TRBD2. Trimming removed 6 bases from V and 0 bases from J; junction bases left unmatched: 9. In germline, CDR1 is MNHNY, CDR2 SVGAGI (reference sequence). This CDR3 is 17 amino acids long. CDR3 amino acids: CASSRNLAGGSTDTQYF. DNA for the CDR3: TGTGCCAGCAGCCGAAATTTAGCGGGGGGAAGCACAGATACGCAGTATTTT.

V and J are TRBV25-1 and TRBJ2-5; D perhaps matches TRBD2 (6 bases). Germline lookup yields CDR1 MGHDK and CDR2 SYGVNS. The CDR3 loop spans 13 amino acids. Trimming pared 3 bases from V and 5 bases from J, leaving 10 bases between. The DNA of the CDR3 is TGTGCCAGCAGTGACGGAGGGTTGGAGACCCAGTACTTC. It is translated as CASSDGGLETQYF.

V and J are TRBV18 and TRBJ1-4; tentative D call: TRBD1 (6 bases). Germline-derived CDR1 and CDR2 are KGHSH and LQKENI. Trimming removed 3 bases from V and 4 bases from J, with 18 bases in between. The CDR3 is 17 residues long. This chain's CDR3 is CASSPYPEDRLNEKLFF. CDR3 DNA: TGTGCCAGCTCACCGTACCCCGAGGACAGACTTAATGAAAAACTGTTTTTT.

V and J are TRBV30 and TRBJ1-5; TRBD1 aligns across 9 bases. The germline gives CDR1 GTSNPN, CDR2 SVGIG (reference sequence). V gave up 3 bases and J gave up 6 bases; unmatched junction bases: 6. The CDR3 length is 14 residues. CDR3 nucleotides: TGTGCCTGGAGCCCGGGACAGGGTAGTCAGCCCCAGCATTTT. Protein: CAWSPGQGSQPQHF.

This clone was picked up a small number of times. The chain combines TRBV24-1 with TRBJ2-7, with unresolved D. The CDR3 loop spans 13 amino acids. The germline V and J ends were trimmed by 3 bases and 3 bases, with 8 bases remaining between them. The germline V gene has CDR1 KGHDR and CDR2 SFDVKD. CDR3 DNA sequence: TGTGCCACCAGTGATGGCACATTCTACGAGCAGTACTTC. This encodes CATSDGTFYEQYF.

The genes are TRBV10-2 and TRBJ2-5; D is ambiguous. From germline, CDR1 is WSHSY and CDR2 SAAADI. V lost 0 bases and J lost 5, with 7 bases in between. This CDR3 has 13 residues. The CDR3 DNA sequence: TGCGCCAGCAGTGAGTCGAGTCGTGAGACCCAGTACTTC. Translating it yields CASSESSRETQYF.

This chain uses TRBV7-9 with TRBJ2-7; a weak D match, TRBD1 (6 bases). This CDR3 has 15 residues. Trimming cost V 4 bases and J 2 bases, with 15 bases left between them. Germline V lookup: CDR1 SEHNR, CDR2 FQNEAQ (reference sequence). CDR3 coding DNA: TGTGCCAGCAGCTACGAACAGGGACGAACCTACGAGCAGTACTTC. Its protein product is CASSYEQGRTYEQYF.

This chain uses TRBV3-1 (or the pseudogene TRBV3-2) with TRBJ2-6; 8 bases map to TRBD2. CDR1 and CDR2 (germline): LGHDT, YNNKEL (reference sequence). Trimming cost V 0 bases and J 2 bases; bases outside gene matches: 12. The CDR3 extends over 20 amino acids. CDR3 DNA: TGTGCCAGCAGCCAAGATCGGGGGGGACCCCTTGGGCCTGGGGCCAACGTCCTGACTTTC. Translation: CASSQDRGGPLGPGANVLTF.

This chain connects TRBV28 to TRBJ2-1; D uncertain. Between the trimmed V and J ends, which lost 5 bases and 7 bases, there was a span of 15 bases. The CDR3 contains 14 residues. Germline V gene lookup returns CDR1 MDHEN and CDR2 SYDVKM. CDR3 sequence: CASSISPLKNEQFF. In DNA form, the CDR3 reads TGTGCCAGCAGTATAAGCCCCCTAAAGAATGAGCAGTTCTTC.

The chain recombines TRBV5-6 with TRBJ1-2; 7 bases align to TRBD1. The CDR3 contains 13 residues. CDR1 is SGHDT, CDR2 YYEEEE, per germline. With 5 bases clipped from V and 7 bases from J, the junction kept 8 bases outside the gene matches. CDR3 loop: CASRPTGSFGYTF. The DNA of the CDR3 is TGTGCCAGCAGGCCGACAGGGTCGTTTGGCTACACCTTC.

The J gene is TRBJ2-1, the V gene TRBV11-3; TRBD2 is a possible D gene (5 bases). V lost 5 bases and J lost 3, with 17 bases in between. This CDR3 has 16 amino acids. Germline CDR1 SGHNT, CDR2 YENEEA. CDR3 sequence: CASSAQRESGYNEQFF. The CDR3 DNA is TGTGCCAGCAGCGCACAAAGGGAGTCTGGCTACAATGAGCAGTTCTTC.

This clone was recorded only once. This chain links TRBV24-1 with TRBJ1-1; 7 nucleotides align to TRBD1. The germline gives CDR1 KGHDR, CDR2 SFDVKD. V dropped 2 bases and J dropped 7; count of bases not matched to a gene: 9. There are 15 residues in the CDR3. CDR3: CATSDSGTETVEAFF. The CDR3 nucleotides are TGTGCCACCAGTGATTCCGGGACAGAAACCGTTGAAGCTTTCTTT.

The chain joins TRBV3-1 (or the pseudogene TRBV3-2) to TRBJ2-3; 7 nucleotides line up with TRBD2. CDR1 is LGHDT, CDR2 YNNKEL, per germline (reference sequence). V was pared by 3 bases and J by 0 bases, with 6 bases of the junction left unmatched. This CDR3 has 16 residues. CDR3 loop: CASSHRLRGSTDTQYF. Written as DNA, the CDR3 is TGTGCCAGCAGCCACCGCCTGCGGGGGAGCACAGATACGCAGTATTTT.

On this clone itself: Other DNA variants within this sample encode the same CDR3. This sequence joins TRBV30 and TRBJ2-7; possibly TRBD1 for D (7 bases). Germline CDR1 is GTSNPN and CDR2 is SVGIG (reference sequence). V was trimmed by 3 bases and J by 1 base, leaving 10 bases between them. The CDR3 sequence is 13 residues long. This CDR3 reads CAWSPGGSYEQYF. CDR3 DNA sequence: TGTGCCTGGAGCCCAGGGGGGTCCTACGAGCAGTACTTC.

The chain joins TRBV10-2 to TRBJ2-2; D is perhaps TRBD1 (5 bases). Germline V lookup: CDR1 WSHSY, CDR2 SAAADI. Trimming took 2 bases from V and 1 from J, leaving 11 bases between them. The length of the CDR3 is 16 residues. This CDR3 is CASSENGRVNTGELFF. The CDR3 DNA reads as TGCGCCAGCAGTGAGAATGGCAGGGTGAACACCGGGGAGCTGTTTTTT.

This chain links TRBV5-4 with TRBJ1-3; 9 bases are shared with TRBD1. CDR3 size: 14 residues. V was pared by 4 bases and J by 6 bases, with 5 bases of the junction left unmatched. Germline V lookup: CDR1 SGHNT, CDR2 YYREEE (reference sequence). CDR3 loop: CASSRQGEENTIYF. In nucleotides, the CDR3 is TGTGCCAGCAGCAGACAGGGGGAGGAAAACACCATATATTTT.

The chain is built from TRBV6-4 and TRBJ2-1; possible D gene TRBD2, 6 bases. The CDR3 contains 11 residues. V lost 4 bases and J 13 bases, leaving 11 bases between the germline ends. The germline V gene encodes CDR1 MRHNA and CDR2 SNTAGT. As DNA, the CDR3 is TGTGCCAGCAGTGTGGCGGGGACCCAGTTCTTC. Its protein is CASSVAGTQFF.

The chain is built from TRBV3-1 (or the pseudogene TRBV3-2) and TRBJ1-3; TRBD1 matches 8 bases. The CDR3 extends over 16 amino acids. The germline V gene has CDR1 LGHDT and CDR2 YNNKEL (reference sequence). J was trimmed by 3 bases and V by 1 base; bases with no gene match: 5. The CDR3 is CASSQGTGSVGNTIYF. The DNA of the CDR3 is TGTGCCAGCAGCCAAGGGACAGGGAGTGTTGGAAACACCATATATTTT.

This clone was detected only once. CDR3 in amino acids: CARGSSGGRTDTQYF. CDR3 DNA: TGTGCCAGGGGCTCCTCCGGGGGGCGCACAGATACGCAGTATTTT. The J gene is TRBJ2-3, the V gene TRBV2; D might be TRBD2 (7 bases). V was trimmed by 9 bases and J by 1 base, leaving 17 bases between them. CDR1 and CDR2 (germline): SNHLY, FYNNEI. The length of the CDR3 is 15 residues.

The chain employs TRBV3-1 (or the pseudogene TRBV3-2) and TRBJ2-2; D remains ambiguous. Trimming shortened V by 6 bases and J by 3 bases, and 8 bases separated the two germline ends. This CDR3 spans 13 amino acids. Germline V lookup: CDR1 LGHDT, CDR2 YNNKEL (reference sequence). As DNA, the CDR3 is TGTGCCAGCAGACAGCCATACACCGGGGAGCTGTTTTTT. Its translation: CASRQPYTGELFF.

This chain joins TRBV2 and TRBJ1-6; 7 bases line up with TRBD1. J lost 4 bases, V lost 7 bases, and 7 bases had no gene match. Germline CDR1 reads SNHLY; CDR2 reads FYNNEI. CDR3 size: 15 residues. The CDR3: CASNDRGLYNSPLHF. The CDR3 bases are TGTGCCAGCAATGATAGGGGGCTTTATAATTCACCCCTCCACTTT.

The table lists this clone with a few counts. V and J are TRBV6-5 and TRBJ1-1, with a weak D call TRBD1 (5 bases). This CDR3 has 13 residues. Trimming shortened V by 10 bases and J by 3 bases, and 15 bases separated the two germline ends. CDR1 and CDR2 from the germline V gene are MNHEY and SVGAGI. The CDR3 loop is CATSRVADTEAFF. CDR3 nucleotide sequence: TGTGCCACGTCCAGGGTGGCGGACACTGAAGCTTTCTTT.

The V call is TRBV29-1, the J call TRBJ2-6; tentative D call: TRBD2 (6 bases). The ends were cut back, 4 bases at V and 5 bases at J, with 21 bases in the middle. CDR3 length equals 17 residues. Germline V gene lookup returns CDR1 SQVTM and CDR2 ANQGSEA. This chain's CDR3 is CSVGGAPGGKRANVLTF. DNA of the CDR3: TGCAGCGTTGGCGGGGCCCCGGGCGGCAAGAGGGCCAACGTCCTGACTTTC.

V and J are TRBV6-4 and TRBJ2-1; 11 bases match TRBD2. Trimming took 4 bases from V and 8 from J; bases not matched to a gene: 10. CDR1 is MRHNA and CDR2 is SNTAGT in the germline V gene. The CDR3 totals 16 residues. In DNA, the CDR3 is TGTGCCAGCAGTGCTCTATTAGCGGGGGGGTCGGATGAGCAGTTCTTC. Its translation: CASSALLAGGSDEQFF.

This chain joins TRBV9 and TRBJ2-7; D unclear. The CDR3 contains 14 residues. Germline loops: CDR1 SGDLS, CDR2 YYNGEE. With 0 bases removed from V and 2 bases from J, the gap between germline ends came to 9 bases. CDR3 in DNA: TGTGCCAGCAGCGTAGTGGAACAGCCCTACGAGCAGTACTTC. Translating it yields CASSVVEQPYEQYF.

The V and J genes are TRBV2 and TRBJ1-5; tentatively, D is TRBD1 (5 bases). Germline V gene lookup returns CDR1 SNHLY and CDR2 FYNNEI. The CDR3 extends over 17 amino acids. Trimming shortened V by 3 bases and J by 0 bases, and 15 bases separated the two germline ends. The CDR3 loop is CASSEAGSGNSNQPQHF. CDR3 in DNA: TGTGCCAGCAGTGAGGCAGGGTCGGGTAATAGCAATCAGCCCCAGCATTTT.

The chain joins TRBV27 to TRBJ2-7; 8 bases fit TRBD2. Trimming at V came to 3 bases and at J to 3 bases, leaving 4 bases not matched to a gene. Germline CDR1 reads MNHEY; CDR2 reads SMNVEV (reference sequence). CDR3 length: 14 residues. CDR3 residues: CASSFISGNYEQYF. The CDR3 DNA sequence: TGTGCCAGCAGTTTCATTAGCGGGAACTACGAGCAGTACTTC.

This clone has only one observation. The gene calls are TRBV7-2 and TRBJ1-1; 8 nucleotides match TRBD1. The CDR3 has 16 residues. V lost 2 bases to trimming and J lost 0 bases; unmatched junction nucleotides: 5. Germline CDR1 SGHTA, CDR2 FQGNSA. This chain's CDR3 is CASSLLPGGLNTEAFF. The CDR3 DNA follows: TGTGCCAGCAGCTTACTGCCAGGGGGCTTGAACACTGAAGCTTTCTTT.

The chain links TRBV5-4 to TRBJ2-3; the match to TRBD1 covers 7 bases. This CDR3 region has 15 residues. The ends lost 0 bases at V and 1 base at J; junction bases unmatched: 2. Germline CDR1 reads SGHNT; CDR2 reads YYREEE (reference sequence). The CDR3 coding sequence is TGTGCCAGCAGCTTGGCCGACAGGGGCACAGATACGCAGTATTTT. It codes for CASSLADRGTDTQYF. The full variable domain, completed using reference TRBV5-4 and TRBJ2-3, is ETGVTQSPTHLIKTRGQQVTLRCSSQSGHNTVSWYQQALGQGPQFIFQYYREEENGRGNFPPRFSGLQFPNYSSELNVNALELDDSALYLCASSLADRGTDTQYFGPGTRLTVL.

The J gene is TRBJ1-2, the V gene TRBV3-1 (or the pseudogene TRBV3-2); 7 bases are shared with TRBD1. Germline CDR1 reads LGHDT; CDR2 reads YNNKEL (reference sequence). Unmatched junction bases numbered 5, after V lost 4 bases and J lost 0 bases. The CDR3 is made up of 15 amino acids. This chain's CDR3 is CASSPTTGTNYGYTF. CDR3 nucleotide sequence: TGTGCCAGCAGCCCGACGACAGGGACTAACTATGGCTACACCTTC.

This chain links TRBV19 with TRBJ1-3, with 8 positions matching TRBD1. The V gene end was trimmed by 10 bases and the J gene end by 5 bases; junction bases not matched to a gene: 16. CDR1 and CDR2 (germline): LNHDA, SQIVND (reference sequence). The CDR3 sequence is 16 residues long. The CDR3 loop is CATPSRPRGRRNTIYF. The CDR3 DNA follows: TGTGCCACCCCATCAAGACCCAGGGGGCGAAGAAACACCATATATTTT.

The genes are TRBV6-2 or TRBV6-3 and TRBJ1-1, with a tentative D call TRBD1 (5 bases). Germline V gene sequence: CDR1 MNHEY, CDR2 SVGEGT. CDR3 length: 11 amino acids. Trimming took off 5 bases at V and 7 bases at J, with 8 bases between the two ends. CDR3 sequence reads: CASSQGNEAFF. CDR3 nucleotides: TGTGCCAGCAGTCAGGGTAATGAAGCTTTCTTT.